These 22 T cell receptor beta chains were all obtained from the same sample, sequenced in a study of CD8+ T cells in alopecia areata. As part of sample collection, lesional scalp punch biopsies and peripheral blood were taken from alopecia areata patients. Sequencing relied on a cDNA template that was reverse transcribed from extracted RNA. The protocol was immunoSEQ multiplex PCR, while the TCRdb copy is restricted to in-frame clones and leaves out a portion. Of approximately 12,000 clones in the sample, 50% to 65% are singletons; the top ten hold around 15%. Sequenced sample: skin. The receptors come from a human donor with alopecia areata.

The genes are TRBV18 and TRBJ1-5; D perhaps matches TRBD1 (6 bases). Germline assignment: CDR1 KGHSH and CDR2 LQKENI. The CDR3 sequence is 15 residues long. Trimming removed 3 bases at V and 6 bases at J, with 15 bases between. DNA for the CDR3: TGTGCCAGCTCACCCTCGTGGGGGGCGAGTCAGCCCCAGCATTTT. Translation gives CASSPSWGASQPQHF.

The CDR3 region has the DNA TGTGCCAGCAGCCAAGACAGCACAGATACGCAGTATTTT. This sequence encodes CASSQDSTDTQYF. The chain couples TRBV6-4 to TRBJ2-3; D call uncertain. V was clipped by 6 bases and J by 0 bases, with 7 bases between them. The germline V gene has CDR1 MRHNA and CDR2 SNTAGT. The CDR3 has 13 amino acids.

This chain links TRBV19 with TRBJ2-2; D gene uncertain. The V gene's germline CDR1 is LNHDA and CDR2 SQIVND (reference sequence). The CDR3 runs 14 residues. Trimming removed 4 bases at V and 8 bases at J, with 14 bases between. The DNA of the CDR3 is TGTGCCAGTAGTACCCTGGTCGTCCGGGGGGAGCTGTTTTTT. Translated, it gives CASSTLVVRGELFF.

This chain uses TRBV10-3 with TRBJ1-1; D is unresolved. Germline values: CDR1 ENHRY, CDR2 SYGVKD. There are 10 residues in the CDR3. The CDR3 bases are TGTACCGGGGAGACAACTGAAGCTTTCTTT. This codes for CTGETTEAFF.

The chain combines TRBV6-8 with TRBJ2-5; 9 bases match TRBD1. The CDR3 is made up of 16 amino acids. J gave up 0 bases and V 5 bases, and 7 bases lay outside the gene matches. Germline loops: CDR1 MNHGY, CDR2 SAAAGT. CDR3 nucleotide sequence: TGTGCCAGCAGTGACACGGGACAGGGTGACCAAGAGACCCAGTACTTC. It encodes CASSDTGQGDQETQYF.

The chain recombines TRBV4-1 with TRBJ2-2; 9 positions match TRBD1. Germline V gene lookup returns CDR1 MGHRA and CDR2 YSYEKL. V shed 0 bases and J 6 bases; nucleotides not matched to a gene: 8. This CDR3 has 17 amino acids. The CDR3 is CASSQDRETGGPGELFF. In DNA, the CDR3 is TGCGCCAGCAGCCAAGATCGGGAGACAGGGGGACCCGGGGAGCTGTTTTTT.

The gene calls are TRBV7-9 and TRBJ1-4; D is undetermined. Trimming took off 1 base at V and 6 bases at J, with 6 bases between the two ends. The CDR3 covers 13 residues. Germline loops: CDR1 SEHNR, CDR2 FQNEAQ (reference sequence). CDR3 sequence: CASSLVADEKLFF. The DNA of the CDR3 is TGTGCCAGCAGCTTAGTTGCCGATGAAAAACTGTTTTTT.

The chain combines TRBV5-1 with TRBJ1-1; 12 bases map to TRBD1. J was trimmed by 6 bases and V by 2 bases; bases with no gene match: 8. Germline CDR1 is SGHRS and CDR2 is YFSETQ. The CDR3 contains 16 residues. CDR3 bases: TGCGCCAGCAGCTTAAACCCGGGACAGGGGGCCTCTGAAGCTTTCTTT. Encoded protein: CASSLNPGQGASEAFF.

This clone was counted a few times. The chain employs TRBV7-9 and TRBJ1-1, with 8 bases aligning to TRBD1. This CDR3 region has 15 residues. CDR1 SEHNR and CDR2 FQNEAQ come from the germline V gene (reference sequence). The J segment lost 0 bases and the V segment lost 5 bases, leaving 5 bases of the junction unmatched. The CDR3: CASSEGDRMNTEAFF. In DNA form, the CDR3 reads TGTGCCAGCAGCGAAGGGGACAGGATGAACACTGAAGCTTTCTTT.

This chain links TRBV14 with TRBJ2-2; D might be TRBD1 (7 bases). Trimming removed 6 bases at V and 1 base at J, with 18 bases between. The CDR3 is 17 residues long. Germline loops: CDR1 SGHDN, CDR2 FVKESK. CDR3 protein: CASSFDGGTVNTGELFF. In nucleotides, the CDR3 is TGTGCCAGCAGTTTCGATGGCGGGACAGTGAACACCGGGGAGCTGTTTTTT.

The chain recombines TRBV10-3 with TRBJ2-7; 7 bases agree with TRBD1. V was clipped by 2 bases and J by 2 bases; unmatched bases: 9. This CDR3 contains 16 residues. Germline V gives CDR1 ENHRY, CDR2 SYGVKD. CDR3 coding DNA: TGTGCCATCAGTGAGACATACAGGGGTACGGCCTACGAGCAGTACTTC. Translated, it gives CAISETYRGTAYEQYF.

For the CDR3, the DNA is TGTGCCAGCAGCAACGAAGGGGCCCAAGAGACCCAGTACTTC. It is translated as CASSNEGAQETQYF. V and J are TRBV7-9 and TRBJ2-5; perhaps TRBD1 as D (5 bases). The CDR3 is made up of 14 amino acids. V lost 5 bases to trimming and J lost 1 base, with 11 bases between them. CDR1 and CDR2 from the germline V gene are SEHNR and FQNEAQ (reference sequence).

As regards this clone: A read error may account for a junction end that differs from germline. The chain employs TRBV4-1 and TRBJ2-1, with D tentatively TRBD1 (7 bases). CDR3 length: 13 amino acids. Per the germline V gene, CDR1 is MGHRA and CDR2 is YSYEKL. CDR3 coding DNA: TGTGCCAGCAGCCAAGATGGAGGGGGCGAGCAGTTCTTC. Translation gives CASSQDGGGEQFF.

This chain links TRBV6-6 with TRBJ2-7; TRBD1 matches 12 bases. Germline-derived CDR1 and CDR2 are MNHNY and SVGAGI (reference sequence). Trimming at V came to 4 bases and at J to 6 bases, leaving 10 bases not matched to a gene. This CDR3 has 16 amino acids. This CDR3 reads CASSSLPGQGAIEQYF. The CDR3 nucleotides read TGTGCCAGCAGTTCCCTACCGGGACAGGGGGCAATCGAGCAGTACTTC.

Only one count was recorded for this clone. The chain recombines TRBV30 with TRBJ2-1; 9 bases align to TRBD2. CDR1 and CDR2 (germline): GTSNPN, SVGIG (reference sequence). The CDR3 is 15 amino acids. The V segment lost 1 base and the J segment 2 bases; nucleotides outside the gene matches: 3. CDR3 sequence (DNA): TGTGCCTGGAGTGCGGGACTAGCACCCTACAATGAGCAGTTCTTC. Translated: CAWSAGLAPYNEQFF. Complete variable domain (other parts from reference TRBV30 and TRBJ2-1): SQTIHQWPATLVQPVGSPLSLECTVEGTSNPNLYWYRQAAGRGLQLLFYSVGIGQISSEVPQNLSASRPQDRQFILSSKKLLLSDSGFYLCAWSAGLAPYNEQFFGPGTRLTVL.

In this sample, this clone turned up a few times. The rearrangement links TRBV19 to TRBJ2-7; possible D gene TRBD2, 6 bases. The CDR3 runs 16 residues. Germline-derived CDR1 and CDR2 are LNHDA and SQIVND (reference sequence). V shed 5 bases and J shed 2 bases, with 19 bases lying between them. For the CDR3, the DNA is TGTGCCAGTAGTCCCCGGATAGGGAGGTCTCCCTACGAGCAGTACTTC. Residues: CASSPRIGRSPYEQYF.

This chain joins TRBV5-4 and TRBJ2-7; a possible D gene is TRBD1 (6 bases). CDR3 size: 17 residues. The V and J ends lost 3 bases and 0 bases respectively, with 19 bases between them. Germline lookup yields CDR1 SGHNT and CDR2 YYREEE (reference sequence). The CDR3 nucleotides are TGTGCCAGCAGCTCACCCTGGTGGGGGCAAGGCTCCTACGAGCAGTACTTC. It codes for CASSSPWWGQGSYEQYF.

This clone qualifies as medium-sized. The chain uses TRBV4-1 and TRBJ2-7, with 7 nucleotides matching TRBD2. V shed 1 base, J shed 4 bases, and the junction held 10 bases outside the gene matches. Per germline, CDR1 MGHRA and CDR2 YSYEKL. CDR3 length equals 16 residues. CDR3 region: CASSQGLSLAVYEQYF. DNA for the CDR3: TGCGCCAGCAGCCAAGGACTATCGCTAGCGGTTTACGAGCAGTACTTC.

This clone appeared a few times. This chain uses TRBV12-5 with TRBJ2-5; D might be TRBD2 (5 bases). Per the germline V gene, CDR1 is LGHNT and CDR2 is FRNRAP. This CDR3 has 11 residues. Trimming took 6 bases from V and 7 from J, leaving 9 bases between them. In nucleotides, the CDR3 is TGTGCTAGTGGCTACGGAGGGACCCAGTACTTC. The encoded protein is CASGYGGTQYF. The variable domain in full, with the rest retrieved from reference TRBV12-5 and TRBJ2-5, is DARVTQTPRHKVTEMGQEVTMRCQPILGHNTVFWYRQTMMQGLELLAYFRNRAPLDDSGMPKDRFSAEMPDATLATLKIQPSEPRDSAVYFCASGYGGTQYFGPGTRLLVL.

The gene calls are TRBV18 and TRBJ2-3, with D hard to call. Trimming pared 3 bases from V and 1 base from J, leaving 5 bases between. CDR1 and CDR2 from the germline V gene are KGHSH and LQKENI. The CDR3 runs 13 residues. For the CDR3, the DNA is TGTGCCAGCTCACCTCCCGGCACAGATACGCAGTATTTT. Its translation is CASSPPGTDTQYF.

The genes are TRBV7-9 and TRBJ2-5; 10 bases line up with TRBD2. The DNA end is a closer match to TRBJ2-7, so the J assignment may be wrong. This CDR3 is 15 amino acids long. Per the germline V gene, CDR1 is SEHNR and CDR2 is FQNEAQ (reference sequence). CDR3 in amino acids: CASSLGLAGAYEQYF. DNA of the CDR3: TGTGCCAGCAGCTTAGGGCTAGCGGGAGCCTACGAGCAGTACTTC.

This chain joins TRBV6-5 and TRBJ1-5, with D uncertain. Germline values: CDR1 MNHEY, CDR2 SVGAGI. V was clipped by 1 base and J by 1 base, with 2 bases between them. CDR3 size: 13 residues. In DNA, the CDR3 is TGTGCCAGCAGTTACTTAAGCAATCAGCCCCAGCATTTT. Protein: CASSYLSNQPQHF.